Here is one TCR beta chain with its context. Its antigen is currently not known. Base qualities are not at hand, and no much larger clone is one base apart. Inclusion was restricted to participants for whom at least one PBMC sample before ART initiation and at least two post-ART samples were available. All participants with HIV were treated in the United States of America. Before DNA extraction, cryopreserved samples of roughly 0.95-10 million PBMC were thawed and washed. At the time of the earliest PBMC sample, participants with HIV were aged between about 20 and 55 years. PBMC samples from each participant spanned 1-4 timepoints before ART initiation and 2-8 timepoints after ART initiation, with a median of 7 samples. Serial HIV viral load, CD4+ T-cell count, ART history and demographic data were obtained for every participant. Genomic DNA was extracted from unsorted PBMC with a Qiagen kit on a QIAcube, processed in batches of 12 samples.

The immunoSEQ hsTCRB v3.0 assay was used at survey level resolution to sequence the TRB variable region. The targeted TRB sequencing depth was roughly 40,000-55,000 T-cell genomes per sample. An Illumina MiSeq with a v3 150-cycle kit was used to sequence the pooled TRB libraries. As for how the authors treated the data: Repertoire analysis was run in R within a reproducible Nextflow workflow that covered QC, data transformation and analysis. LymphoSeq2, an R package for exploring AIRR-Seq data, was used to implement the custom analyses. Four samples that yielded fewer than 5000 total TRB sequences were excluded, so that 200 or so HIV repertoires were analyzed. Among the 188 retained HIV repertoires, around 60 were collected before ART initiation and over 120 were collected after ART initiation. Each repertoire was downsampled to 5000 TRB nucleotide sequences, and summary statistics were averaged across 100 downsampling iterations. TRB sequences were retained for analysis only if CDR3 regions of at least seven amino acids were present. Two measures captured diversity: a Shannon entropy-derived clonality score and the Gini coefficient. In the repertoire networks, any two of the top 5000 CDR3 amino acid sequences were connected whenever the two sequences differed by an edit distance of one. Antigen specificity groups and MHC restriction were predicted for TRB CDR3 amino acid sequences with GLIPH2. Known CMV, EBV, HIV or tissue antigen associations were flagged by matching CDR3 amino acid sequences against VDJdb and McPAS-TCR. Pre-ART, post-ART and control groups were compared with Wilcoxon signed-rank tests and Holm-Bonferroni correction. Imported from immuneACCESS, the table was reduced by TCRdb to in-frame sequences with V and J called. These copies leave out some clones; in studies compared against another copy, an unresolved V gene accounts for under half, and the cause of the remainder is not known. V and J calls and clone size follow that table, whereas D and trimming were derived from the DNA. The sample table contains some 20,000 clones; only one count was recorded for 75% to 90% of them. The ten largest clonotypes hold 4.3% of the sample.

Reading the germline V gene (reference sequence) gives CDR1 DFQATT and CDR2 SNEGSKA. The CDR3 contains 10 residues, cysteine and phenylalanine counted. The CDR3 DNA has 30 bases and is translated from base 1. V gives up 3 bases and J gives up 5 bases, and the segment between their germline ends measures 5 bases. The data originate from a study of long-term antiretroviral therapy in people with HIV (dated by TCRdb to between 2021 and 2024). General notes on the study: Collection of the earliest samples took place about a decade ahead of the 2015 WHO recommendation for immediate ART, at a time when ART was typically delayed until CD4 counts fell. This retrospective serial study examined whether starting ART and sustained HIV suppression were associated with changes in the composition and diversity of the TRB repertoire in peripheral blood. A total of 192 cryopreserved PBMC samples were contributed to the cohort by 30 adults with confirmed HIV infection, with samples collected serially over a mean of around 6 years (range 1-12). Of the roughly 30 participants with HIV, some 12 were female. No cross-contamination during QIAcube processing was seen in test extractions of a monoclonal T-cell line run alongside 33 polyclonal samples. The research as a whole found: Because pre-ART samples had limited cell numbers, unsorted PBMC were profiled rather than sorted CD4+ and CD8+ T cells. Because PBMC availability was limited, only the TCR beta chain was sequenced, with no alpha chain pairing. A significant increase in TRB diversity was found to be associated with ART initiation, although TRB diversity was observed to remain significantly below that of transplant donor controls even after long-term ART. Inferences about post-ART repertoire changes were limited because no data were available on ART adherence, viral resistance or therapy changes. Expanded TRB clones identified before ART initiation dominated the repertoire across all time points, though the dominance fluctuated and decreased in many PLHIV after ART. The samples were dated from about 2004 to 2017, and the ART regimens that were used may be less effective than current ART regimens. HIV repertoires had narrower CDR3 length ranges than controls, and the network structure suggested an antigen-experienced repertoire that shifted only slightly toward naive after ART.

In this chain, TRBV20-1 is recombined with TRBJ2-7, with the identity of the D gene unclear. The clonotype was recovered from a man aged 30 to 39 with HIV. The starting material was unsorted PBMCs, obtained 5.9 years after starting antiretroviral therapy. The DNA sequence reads TGCAGTGCTAGCGCCCACGAGCAGTACTTC. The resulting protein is CSASAHEQYF.